The 5 T cell receptor beta chains below all came from one sample that was sequenced in a study of glioma-infiltrating T cells after dendritic cell vaccination. The time point was: after dendritic cell vaccination, including at tumor progression/relapse. Method: immunoSEQ multiplex PCR; TCRdb's copy keeps in-frame clones and lacks some. The table has about 46,000 clones, about nine tenths seen once. This specimen was blood, taken after dendritic cell vaccination. The receptors come from a human donor with glioblastoma.

This chain connects TRBV7-9 to TRBJ2-7; D possibly corresponds to TRBD1 (6 bases). The CDR3 is 15 residues long. In germline, CDR1 is SEHNR, CDR2 FQNEAQ (reference sequence). With 2 bases removed from V and 3 bases from J, the gap between germline ends came to 14 bases. The DNA for the CDR3 is TGTGCCAGCAGCTTATCTGGCAGGGGCAGCTACGAGCAGTACTTC. Its translation is CASSLSGRGSYEQYF.

This chain links TRBV29-1 with TRBJ1-2, with TRBD1 as a possible D gene (5 bases). The CDR3 spans 13 residues. V lost 2 bases, J lost 4 bases, and 11 bases lay in between. The germline gives CDR1 SQVTM, CDR2 ANQGSEA. CDR3 DNA sequence: TGCAGCGTTGAAAATGGGGGAGGCTATGGCTACACCTTC. Protein product: CSVENGGGYGYTF.

The chain combines TRBV4-1 with TRBJ1-2; 7 bases line up with TRBD1. Losses at the gene ends were 3 bases for V and 0 bases for J; bases not matched to a gene: 4. The CDR3 totals 15 residues. Germline CDR1 and CDR2: MGHRA and YSYEKL. CDR3 sequence (DNA): TGCGCCAGCAGCCAGTTGGGACAGTCTAACTATGGCTACACCTTC. The encoded protein is CASSQLGQSNYGYTF.

The V call is TRBV19, the J call TRBJ2-1; D remains ambiguous. Germline values: CDR1 LNHDA, CDR2 SQIVND (reference sequence). This CDR3 spans 12 amino acids. The CDR3 sequence is CATTSPYNEQFF. CDR3 DNA sequence: TGTGCTACGACAAGCCCCTACAATGAGCAGTTCTTC.

This chain connects TRBV7-5 to TRBJ2-7; the table calls TRBD2, which could not be checked here. TRBV7-5 is recorded as a pseudogene. The CDR3 contains 14 residues. DNA for the CDR3: TGTGCCAGAAGCTTCAAGCGGGGTTCCTACGAGCAGTACTTC. Its protein product is CARSFKRGSYEQYF.